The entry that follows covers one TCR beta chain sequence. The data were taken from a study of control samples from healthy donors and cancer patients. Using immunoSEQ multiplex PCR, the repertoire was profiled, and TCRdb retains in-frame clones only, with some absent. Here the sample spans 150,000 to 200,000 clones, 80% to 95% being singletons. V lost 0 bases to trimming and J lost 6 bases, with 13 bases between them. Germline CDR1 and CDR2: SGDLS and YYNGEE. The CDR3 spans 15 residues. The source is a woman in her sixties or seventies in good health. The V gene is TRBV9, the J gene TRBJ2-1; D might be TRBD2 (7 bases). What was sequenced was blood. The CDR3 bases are TGTGCCAGCAGCGTAGGAGGGGGGGACGGCAATGAGCAGTTCTTC. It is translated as CASSVGGGDGNEQFF.